These 14 T cell receptor beta chains share one sample of origin, sequenced in a study of CD8 T cells in Susac syndrome. An amount of RNA that ranged from roughly 0.45 to 1 ug was reverse transcribed with random hexamers. MiXCR, run by TCRdb on the immunoSEQ multiplex PCR reads, gives a single entry per CDR3 protein. The top ten hold roughly 0.15% of the sample, which has some 77,000 distinct CDR3 sequences, roughly 93% seen once. The sequenced material came from CD4+ T cells from PBMCs. These TCRs come from a human donor with Susac syndrome.

The CDR3 DNA sequence: TGTGCCAGTAACATAGGGACAGCGAATCAGCCCCAGCATTTT. Its translation is CASNIGTANQPQHF. The genes are TRBV19 and TRBJ1-5, with 7 positions matching TRBD1. The CDR3 totals 14 residues. The germline V gene encodes CDR1 LNHDA and CDR2 SQIVND (reference sequence). V lost 7 bases and J lost 4; bases outside the gene matches: 7.

The chain recombines TRBV2 with TRBJ1-4, with 9 nucleotides matching TRBD1. Germline CDR1 reads SNHLY; CDR2 reads FYNNEI. This CDR3 has 15 residues. The V and J ends lost 6 bases and 8 bases, in that order; junction bases with no gene match: 10. The CDR3 loop is CASRFRQGGNEKLFF. The CDR3 DNA follows: TGTGCCAGCAGGTTCCGACAGGGGGGAAACGAAAAACTGTTTTTT.

The table lists this clonotype with a count of one. The chain has TRBV6-2 or TRBV6-3 and TRBJ2-3; D call uncertain. The CDR3 consists of 14 residues. V was shortened by 6 bases and J by 6 bases, with 16 bases between the two germline ends. Per the germline V gene, CDR1 is MNHEY and CDR2 is SVGEGT. CDR3 coding DNA: TGTGCCAGCAGGGAAAGACACGGCGAGGATACGCAGTATTTT. This codes for CASRERHGEDTQYF.

CDR3 coding DNA: TGTGCCAGCTCACCACTAGGGTTCGGGGGCAATGAGCAGTTCTTC. Protein: CASSPLGFGGNEQFF. The genes are TRBV18 and TRBJ2-1; D may be TRBD2 (6 bases). The germline CDR1 and CDR2 sequences are KGHSH and LQKENI. This CDR3 region has 15 residues. The ends were cut back, 1 base at V and 6 bases at J, with 13 bases in the middle.

This clonotype was counted once. The chain uses TRBV14 and TRBJ2-5; D remains ambiguous. CDR1 and CDR2 (germline): SGHDN, FVKESK. The CDR3 length is 17 residues. The ends were cut back, 0 bases at V and 1 base at J, with 15 bases in the middle. CDR3: CASSQDITLVPQETQYF. Written as DNA, the CDR3 is TGTGCCAGCAGCCAAGATATAACGTTAGTCCCCCAAGAGACCCAGTACTTC. The complete variable domain, with remaining parts taken from reference TRBV14 and TRBJ2-5, reads EAGVTQFPSHSVIEKGQTVTLRCDPISGHDNLYWYRRVMGKEIKFLLHFVKESKQDESGMPNNRFLAERTGGTYSTLKVQPAELEDSGVYFCASSQDITLVPQETQYFGPGTRLLVL.

Note on this clonotype: The germline gene is not matched at one end of the junction; a read error may be the cause. V gene TRBV5-4 combines with J gene TRBJ2-7; D is possibly TRBD1 or TRBD2 (5 bases each). CDR3 length: 16 amino acids. The germline CDR1 and CDR2 sequences are SGHNT and YYREEE (reference sequence). CDR3 sequence (DNA): TGTGCCAGCAGCTTGGGGGGACGGAGTGACTCCTACAAGCAGTACTTC. Protein product: CASSLGGRSDSYKQYF.

As concerns this clonotype: One end of the junction does not line up with germline, which may come from a read error. The chain uses TRBV7-6 and TRBJ2-2, with D unclear. This CDR3 region has 14 residues. The germline gives CDR1 SGHVS, CDR2 FNYEAQ. CDR3 coding DNA: TGTGCTAGCAGCTTAGTTAAGAACACCGGGGAGCTGTTTTTT. This encodes CASSLVKNTGELFF.

This chain connects TRBV10-3 to TRBJ2-5, with a possible D match to TRBD2 (6 bases). This CDR3 is built from 16 residues. V shed 4 bases and J shed 2 bases, with 17 bases lying between them. CDR1 and CDR2 from the germline V gene are ENHRY and SYGVKD. In DNA, the CDR3 is TGTGCCATCAGTGTCGGAGGAGGGATGGGGCAAGAGACCCAGTACTTC. Its translation: CAISVGGGMGQETQYF.

Only one count was recorded for this clonotype. The J gene is TRBJ2-1, the V gene TRBV3-1; 8 bases match TRBD2. This CDR3 is 16 amino acids long. Germline V gene lookup returns CDR1 LGHDT and CDR2 YNNKEL (reference sequence). The V gene end was trimmed by 0 bases and the J gene end by 7 bases; junction bases not matched to a gene: 8. For the CDR3, the DNA is TGTGCCAGCAGCCAAGAATGGGGACTAGTTATTAATGAGCAGTTCTTC. Protein product: CASSQEWGLVINEQFF.

The gene calls are TRBV5-6 and TRBJ1-5; the match to TRBD1 covers 7 bases. V lost 0 bases to trimming and J lost 2 bases; unmatched junction nucleotides: 2. Germline V lookup: CDR1 SGHDT, CDR2 YYEEEE. CDR3 length: 15 residues. CDR3 sequence reads: CASSLATGGNQPQHF. Written as DNA, the CDR3 is TGTGCCAGCAGCTTGGCTACAGGGGGCAATCAGCCCCAGCATTTT.

The chain recombines TRBV4-1 with TRBJ2-3; TRBD1 might be the D (5 bases). V lost 8 bases to trimming and J lost 0 bases, with 12 bases between them. This CDR3 comprises 14 residues. Germline-derived CDR1 and CDR2 are MGHRA and YSYEKL. DNA for the CDR3: TGCGCCAGCGGGGCGGCCACTAGCACAGATACGCAGTATTTT. This encodes CASGAATSTDTQYF.

This clonotype showed up just a few times. This sequence joins TRBV3-1 and TRBJ2-3, with D hard to call. V was cut by 3 bases and J by 4 bases, with 2 bases left in between. Germline V gene lookup returns CDR1 LGHDT and CDR2 YNNKEL (reference sequence). This CDR3 is 11 amino acids long. The chain's CDR3 is CASSHADTQYF. The CDR3 nucleotides are TGTGCCAGCAGCCATGCAGATACGCAGTATTTT.

The V call is TRBV14, the J call TRBJ2-1, with TRBD2 as a possible D gene (6 bases). CDR1 and CDR2 from the germline V gene are SGHDN and FVKESK. Trimming cost V 5 bases and J 5 bases, with 19 bases left between them. The CDR3 contains 16 residues. CDR3 sequence: CASSNLASGKNNEQFF. DNA of the CDR3: TGTGCCAGCAGCAACCTAGCGTCGGGGAAGAACAATGAGCAGTTCTTC. Filled out from reference TRBV14 and TRBJ2-1, the complete variable domain reads EAGVTQFPSHSVIEKGQTVTLRCDPISGHDNLYWYRRVMGKEIKFLLHFVKESKQDESGMPNNRFLAERTGGTYSTLKVQPAELEDSGVYFCASSNLASGKNNEQFFGPGTRLTVL.

CDR3 in DNA: TGTGCCAGCTCACCAGGGCTGGAGACCCAGTACTTC. It is translated as CASSPGLETQYF. The chain combines TRBV18 with TRBJ2-5, with D hard to call. The V and J ends lost 2 bases and 5 bases respectively, with 6 bases between them. The CDR3 runs to 12 residues. Germline V gives CDR1 KGHSH, CDR2 LQKENI.